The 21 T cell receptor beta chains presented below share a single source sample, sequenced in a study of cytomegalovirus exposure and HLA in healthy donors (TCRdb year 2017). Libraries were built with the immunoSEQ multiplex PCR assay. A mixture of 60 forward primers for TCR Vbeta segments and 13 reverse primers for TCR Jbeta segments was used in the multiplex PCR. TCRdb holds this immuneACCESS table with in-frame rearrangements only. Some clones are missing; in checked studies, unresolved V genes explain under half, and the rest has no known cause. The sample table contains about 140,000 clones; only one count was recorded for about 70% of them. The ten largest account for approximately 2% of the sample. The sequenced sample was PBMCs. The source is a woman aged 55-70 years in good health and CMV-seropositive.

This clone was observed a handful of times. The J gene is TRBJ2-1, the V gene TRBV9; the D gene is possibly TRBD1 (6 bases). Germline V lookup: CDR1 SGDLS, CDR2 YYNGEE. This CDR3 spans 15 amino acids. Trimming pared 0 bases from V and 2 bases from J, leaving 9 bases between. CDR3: CASSVGQDAYNEQFF. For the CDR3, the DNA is TGTGCCAGCAGCGTAGGACAGGATGCCTACAATGAGCAGTTCTTC.

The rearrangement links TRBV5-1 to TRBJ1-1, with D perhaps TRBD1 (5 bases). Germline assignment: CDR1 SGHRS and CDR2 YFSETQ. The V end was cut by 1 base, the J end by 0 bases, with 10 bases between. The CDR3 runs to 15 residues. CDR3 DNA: TGCGCCAGCAGCTTGCAGGGTGGGTTGAACACTGAAGCTTTCTTT. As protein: CASSLQGGLNTEAFF.

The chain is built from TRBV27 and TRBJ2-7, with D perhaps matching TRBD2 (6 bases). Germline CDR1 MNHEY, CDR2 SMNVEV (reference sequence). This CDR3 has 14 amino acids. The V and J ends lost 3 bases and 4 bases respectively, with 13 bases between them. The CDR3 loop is CASSLGLRRYEQYF. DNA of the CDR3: TGTGCCAGCAGTTTGGGACTTCGGAGGTACGAGCAGTACTTC.

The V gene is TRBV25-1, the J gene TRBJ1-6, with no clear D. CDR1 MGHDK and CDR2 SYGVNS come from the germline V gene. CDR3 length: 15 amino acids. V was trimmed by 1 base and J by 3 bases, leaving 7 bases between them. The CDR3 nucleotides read TGTGCCAGCAGTGAATTGGGCAGCTATAATTCACCCCTCCACTTT. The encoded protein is CASSELGSYNSPLHF.

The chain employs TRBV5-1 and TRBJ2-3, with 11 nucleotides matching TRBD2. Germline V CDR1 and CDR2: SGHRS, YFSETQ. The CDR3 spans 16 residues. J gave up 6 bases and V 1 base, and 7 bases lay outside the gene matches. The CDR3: CASSLNLGLAEDTQYF. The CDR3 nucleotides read TGCGCCAGCAGCTTGAATTTGGGACTAGCGGAGGATACGCAGTATTTT.

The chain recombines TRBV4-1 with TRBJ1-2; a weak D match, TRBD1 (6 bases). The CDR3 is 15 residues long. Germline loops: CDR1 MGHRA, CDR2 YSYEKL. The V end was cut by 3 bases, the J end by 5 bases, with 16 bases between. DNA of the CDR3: TGCGCCAGCAGCCAGCAACAGGGAGTTCGTTATGGCTACACCTTC. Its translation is CASSQQQGVRYGYTF.

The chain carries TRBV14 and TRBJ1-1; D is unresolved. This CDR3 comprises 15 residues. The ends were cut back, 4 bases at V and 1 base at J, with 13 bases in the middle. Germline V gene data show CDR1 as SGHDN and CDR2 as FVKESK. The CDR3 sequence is CASSPRLRANTEAFF. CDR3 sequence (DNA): TGTGCCAGCAGCCCCCGATTGAGAGCGAACACTGAAGCTTTCTTT.

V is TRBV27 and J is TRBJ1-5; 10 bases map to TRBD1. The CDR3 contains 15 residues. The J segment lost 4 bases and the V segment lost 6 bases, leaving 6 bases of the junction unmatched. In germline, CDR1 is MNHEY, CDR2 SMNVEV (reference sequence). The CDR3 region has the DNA TGTGCCAGCAGACGGACAGGGGGGCCTAATCAGCCCCAGCATTTT. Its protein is CASRRTGGPNQPQHF.

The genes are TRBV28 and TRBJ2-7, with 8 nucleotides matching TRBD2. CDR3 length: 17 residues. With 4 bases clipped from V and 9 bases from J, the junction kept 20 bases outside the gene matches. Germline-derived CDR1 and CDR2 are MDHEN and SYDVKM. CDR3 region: CASSSSPGLGPGLGQYF. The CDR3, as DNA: TGTGCCAGCAGTTCTAGTCCGGGACTAGGGCCCGGGTTAGGGCAGTACTTC.

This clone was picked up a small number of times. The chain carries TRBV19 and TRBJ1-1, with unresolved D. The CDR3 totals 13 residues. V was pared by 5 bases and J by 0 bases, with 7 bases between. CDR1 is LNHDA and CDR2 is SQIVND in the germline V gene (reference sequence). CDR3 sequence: CASSDTLNTEAFF. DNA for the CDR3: TGTGCCAGTAGTGACACATTGAACACTGAAGCTTTCTTT.

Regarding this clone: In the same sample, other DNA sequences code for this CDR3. The CDR3 nucleotides are TGCGCCAGCAGCTTGTCCGGGAACACCGGGGAGCTGTTTTTT. Protein product: CASSLSGNTGELFF. The chain links TRBV5-1 to TRBJ2-2; D call uncertain. The CDR3 length is 14 residues. Germline V gives CDR1 SGHRS, CDR2 YFSETQ. Trimming shortened V by 1 base and J by 1 base, and 5 bases separated the two germline ends.

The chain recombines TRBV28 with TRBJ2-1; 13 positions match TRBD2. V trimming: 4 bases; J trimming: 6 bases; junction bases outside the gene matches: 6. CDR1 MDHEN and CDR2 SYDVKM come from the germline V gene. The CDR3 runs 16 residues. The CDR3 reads CASSSPTSGRANEQFF. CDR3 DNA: TGTGCCAGCAGTTCCCCTACTAGCGGGAGGGCCAATGAGCAGTTCTTC.

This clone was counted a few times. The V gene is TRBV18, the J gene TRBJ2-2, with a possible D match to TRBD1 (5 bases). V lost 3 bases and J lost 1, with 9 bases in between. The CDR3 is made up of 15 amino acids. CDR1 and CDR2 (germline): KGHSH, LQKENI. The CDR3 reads CASSPGQGNTGELFF. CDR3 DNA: TGTGCCAGCTCACCCGGGCAGGGGAACACCGGGGAGCTGTTTTTT.

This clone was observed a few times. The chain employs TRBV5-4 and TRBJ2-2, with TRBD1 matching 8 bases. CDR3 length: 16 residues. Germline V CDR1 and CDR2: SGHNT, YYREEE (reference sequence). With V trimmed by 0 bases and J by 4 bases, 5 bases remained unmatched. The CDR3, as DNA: TGTGCCAGCAGCTTGGATCAGGGGACAGGCACCGGGGAGCTGTTTTTT. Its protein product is CASSLDQGTGTGELFF.

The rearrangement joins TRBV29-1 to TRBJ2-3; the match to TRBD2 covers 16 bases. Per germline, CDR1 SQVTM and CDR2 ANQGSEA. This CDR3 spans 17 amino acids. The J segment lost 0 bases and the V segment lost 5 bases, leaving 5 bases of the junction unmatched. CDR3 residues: CSVTGTSGRASTDTQYF. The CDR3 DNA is TGCAGCGTTACCGGGACTAGCGGGAGGGCTAGCACAGATACGCAGTATTTT.

The CDR3 DNA reads as TGTGCCAGCAGCGTAGCAGGTGCGGGACTGGCTAACTATGGCTACACCTTC. Translated: CASSVAGAGLANYGYTF. The genes are TRBV9 and TRBJ1-2, with D perhaps TRBD1 (5 bases). V was cut by 0 bases and J by 0 bases, with 15 bases left in between. This CDR3 is 17 amino acids long. Germline V gene lookup returns CDR1 SGDLS and CDR2 YYNGEE.

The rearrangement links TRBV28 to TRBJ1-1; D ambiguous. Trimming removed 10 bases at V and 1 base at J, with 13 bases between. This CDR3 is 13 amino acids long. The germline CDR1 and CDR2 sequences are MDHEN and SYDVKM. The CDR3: CATLRPGNTEAFF. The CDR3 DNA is TGTGCCACCCTGAGGCCCGGGAACACTGAAGCTTTCTTT.

CDR3 residues: CASSSTGVDTEAFF. CDR3 DNA: TGTGCCAGCAGCTCTACGGGTGTGGACACTGAAGCTTTCTTT. This chain connects TRBV21-1 to TRBJ1-1. TRBV21-1 is a pseudogene segment. The CDR3 sequence is 14 residues long.

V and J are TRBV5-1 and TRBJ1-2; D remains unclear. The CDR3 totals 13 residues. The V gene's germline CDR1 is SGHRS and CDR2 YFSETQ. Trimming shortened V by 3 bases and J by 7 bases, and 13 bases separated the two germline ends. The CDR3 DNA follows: TGCGCCAGCAGCTCACAGCAGTCAGGTGGCTACACCTTC. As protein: CASSSQQSGGYTF.

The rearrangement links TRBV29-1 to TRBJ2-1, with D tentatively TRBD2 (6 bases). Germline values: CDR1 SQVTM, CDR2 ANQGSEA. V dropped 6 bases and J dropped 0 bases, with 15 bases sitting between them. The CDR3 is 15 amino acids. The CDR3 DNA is TGCAGCGTGGGGGGAGGTACGAGCTCCTACAATGAGCAGTTCTTC. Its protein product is CSVGGGTSSYNEQFF.

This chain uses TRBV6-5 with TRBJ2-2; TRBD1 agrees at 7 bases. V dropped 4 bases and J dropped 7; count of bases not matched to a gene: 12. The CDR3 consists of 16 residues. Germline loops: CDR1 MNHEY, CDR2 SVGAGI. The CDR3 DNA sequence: TGTGCCAGCAGTTCCGCCGGGACAGAAATAATCGGGGAGCTGTTTTTT. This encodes CASSSAGTEIIGELFF.